Presented here are 10 T cell receptor beta chains from one specimen sequenced in a study of radiotherapy plus CTLA-4 blockade in lung cancer. The table came from immunoSEQ multiplex PCR; TCRdb's copy has only in-frame clones and leaves some out. The sample has about 45,000 clones; less than 85% are singletons. This sample comprised peripheral blood, obtained from a patient treated with radiotherapy plus ipilimumab. Receptor source: a human donor with non-small cell lung cancer who had stable disease on radiotherapy plus ipilimumab.

The gene calls are TRBV9 and TRBJ2-7; D might be TRBD1 (6 bases). The CDR3 is 12 amino acids. The V end was cut by 0 bases, the J end by 7 bases, with 8 bases between. CDR1 and CDR2 from the germline V gene are SGDLS and YYNGEE. For the CDR3, the DNA is TGTGCCAGCAGCGTAGGCCAGGGGGAGCAGTACTTC. Encoded protein: CASSVGQGEQYF.

This clone was detected only once. The gene calls are TRBV28 and TRBJ2-7, with TRBD1 matching over 7 bases. CDR1 and CDR2 (germline): MDHEN, SYDVKM. V was pared by 1 base and J by 3 bases, with 3 bases of the junction left unmatched. The CDR3 runs to 14 residues. The CDR3 DNA reads as TGTGCCAGCAGTTTATTGGGACAGATCTACGAGCAGTACGTC. It translates to CASSLLGQIYEQYV.

The sample holds a few counts of this clone. The V call is TRBV7-3, the J call TRBJ1-1; D is undetermined. CDR3 length equals 15 residues. Germline loops: CDR1 SGHTA, CDR2 FQGTGA. Trimming pared 3 bases from V and 4 bases from J, leaving 15 bases between. The CDR3 spells CASSFDARGSTEAFF. The DNA of the CDR3 is TGTGCCAGCAGCTTCGACGCCCGGGGAAGCACTGAAGCTTTCTTT.

The V call is TRBV30, the J call TRBJ2-5; D may correspond to TRBD1 or TRBD2 (6 bases each). The V gene's germline CDR1 is GTSNPN and CDR2 SVGIG (reference sequence). The CDR3 runs 13 residues. Trimming took 2 bases from V and 5 from J, leaving 12 bases between them. This CDR3 is CAWSRGLQETQYF. The CDR3 nucleotides read TGTGCCTGGAGTCGGGGGCTTCAGGAGACCCAGTACTTC. Looking up the rest from reference TRBV30 and TRBJ2-5 gives the full variable domain: SQTIHQWPATLVQPVGSPLSLECTVEGTSNPNLYWYRQAAGRGLQLLFYSVGIGQISSEVPQNLSASRPQDRQFILSSKKLLLSDSGFYLCAWSRGLQETQYFGPGTRLLVL.

The rearrangement links TRBV7-3 to TRBJ2-2; no reliable D call. From germline, CDR1 is SGHTA and CDR2 FQGTGA. V lost 1 base, J lost 4 bases, and 10 bases lay in between. This CDR3 is built from 15 residues. CDR3 bases: TGTGCCAGCAGCTTAAGCCGGGTGGGCACCGGGGAGCTGTTTTTT. This encodes CASSLSRVGTGELFF.

The J gene is TRBJ1-1, the V gene TRBV27; D is perhaps TRBD1 (5 bases). The V end lost 5 bases, the J end lost 4 bases, and 23 bases lay between the germline ends. The germline V gene encodes CDR1 MNHEY and CDR2 SMNVEV (reference sequence). The CDR3 length is 17 residues. The CDR3 nucleotides are TGTGCCAGCAGTCTAACCTCGGTCGGGGTAGGGGCCACTGAAGCTTTCTTT. Protein sequence: CASSLTSVGVGATEAFF.

This clone turned up a few times. The DNA of the CDR3 is TGTGCCAGCAGGGCGCCGGGAAGCAATCAGCCCCAGCATTTT. Its translation is CASRAPGSNQPQHF. The chain carries TRBV27 and TRBJ1-5; no reliable D call. Germline-derived CDR1 and CDR2 are MNHEY and SMNVEV (reference sequence). V was clipped by 6 bases and J by 1 base, with 10 bases between them. This CDR3 contains 14 residues.

This chain uses TRBV19 with TRBJ2-7; D ambiguous. V lost 5 bases and J 3 bases, leaving 8 bases between the germline ends. Germline V gene data show CDR1 as LNHDA and CDR2 as SQIVND (reference sequence). The CDR3 totals 12 residues. CDR3 DNA: TGTGCCAGTAGTCCGGACGGCTACGAGCAGTACGTC. Its translation: CASSPDGYEQYV.

This chain uses TRBV5-1 with TRBJ1-5; 9 nucleotides agree with TRBD1. Germline V gene sequence: CDR1 SGHRS, CDR2 YFSETQ. This CDR3 is 13 amino acids long. The J segment lost 5 bases and the V segment lost 3 bases, leaving 0 bases of the junction unmatched. CDR3 loop: CASSWDRDQPQHF. In DNA form, the CDR3 reads TGCGCCAGCAGCTGGGACAGGGATCAGCCCCAGCATTTT.

This clone came up once. The CDR3 DNA reads TGTGCCAGCAGAAGGAACAGGGGATTGTCGTATGTAACTAATGAAAAACTGTTTTTT. Protein: CASRRNRGLSYVTNEKLFF. The rearrangement uses TRBV27 and TRBJ1-4; 7 nucleotides line up with TRBD1. V shed 6 bases, J shed 1 base, and the junction held 17 bases outside the gene matches. This CDR3 is built from 19 residues. Germline CDR1 MNHEY, CDR2 SMNVEV (reference sequence).